This TCR beta chain was obtained from a study of identical twins. This clonotype occurred a few times. Each CDR3 protein is one row after TCRdb ran MiXCR on the 5' RACE reads. The sample contains about 480,000 distinct CDR3 sequences, 13% to 15% of which appear only once. The CDR3 spans 14 residues. J gave up 3 bases and V 4 bases, and 2 bases lay outside the gene matches. These same records also appear under a second study, on yellow fever vaccine responses in identical twins.

The source material was CD4+ T cells sorted from blood. J is TRBJ2-1 and V is TRBV12-3 or TRBV12-4; 8 nucleotides line up with TRBD1. The source of this sequence is a woman in her late teens or twenties in good health. In DNA, the CDR3 is TGTGCCAGCAGTTACAGGGGGGTCTACAATGAGCAGTTCTTC. Its translation is CASSYRGVYNEQFF.